The 7 T cell receptor beta chains reported below all come from one sample, sequenced in a study of T cells in localized non-small cell lung cancer. Some clones are missing from TCRdb's copy, which holds only in-frame ones; the method was immunoSEQ multiplex PCR. This table holds some 130,000 clones, around 89% found once. Sequenced material: peripheral blood, taken before any cancer treatment. These receptors were taken from a female donor older than 55 with stage I lung adenocarcinoma.

The gene calls are TRBV27 and TRBJ1-2, with TRBD1 identical over 11 bases. Germline V gives CDR1 MNHEY, CDR2 SMNVEV (reference sequence). This CDR3 has 13 amino acids. The ends lost 4 bases at V and 9 bases at J; junction bases unmatched: 4. DNA of the CDR3: TGTGCCAGCAGTTGGGACAGGGGGTTTAGCTACACCTTC. It specifies CASSWDRGFSYTF.

The chain is built from TRBV5-6 and TRBJ1-3; D gene ambiguous. V gave up 4 bases and J gave up 0 bases, with 11 bases separating them. Germline CDR1 reads SGHDT; CDR2 reads YYEEEE. CDR3 size: 15 residues. The CDR3 reads CASSAPSISGNTIYF. The CDR3 nucleotides read TGTGCCAGCAGCGCCCCATCCATCTCTGGAAACACCATATATTTT.

This clone was observed a handful of times. The J gene is TRBJ2-7, the V gene TRBV5-1, with TRBD2 identical over 8 bases. The junction had 5 bases not matched to a gene; V was cut back by 2 bases and J by 1 base. This CDR3 has 15 residues. Germline CDR1 reads SGHRS; CDR2 reads YFSETQ. CDR3 in amino acids: CASSLIAGGSYEQYF. The CDR3 DNA reads as TGCGCCAGCAGCTTAATTGCGGGGGGTTCCTACGAGCAGTACTTC.

The rearrangement joins TRBV30 to TRBJ2-3; TRBD2 matches at 12 bases. Germline CDR1 and CDR2: GTSNPN and SVGIG (reference sequence). The junction had 7 bases not matched to a gene; V was cut back by 4 bases and J by 2 bases. The CDR3 is 16 amino acids. CDR3: CAWNRGLAGSTDTQYF. The CDR3, as DNA: TGTGCCTGGAATCGCGGACTAGCGGGATCCACAGATACGCAGTATTTT.

V usage is TRBV29-1 and J usage is TRBJ2-1, with 7 positions matching TRBD2. This CDR3 contains 15 residues. V was pared by 0 bases and J by 4 bases, with 6 bases of the junction left unmatched. Germline assignment: CDR1 SQVTM and CDR2 ANQGSEA. The CDR3 reads CSVEDGGSGYNEQFF. Written as DNA, the CDR3 is TGCAGCGTTGAAGATGGCGGGAGTGGGTACAATGAGCAGTTCTTC.

The V and J genes are TRBV7-3 and TRBJ2-1, with TRBD2 identical over 7 bases. The CDR3 length is 15 residues. V lost 1 base and J lost 4; bases outside the gene matches: 4. Germline-derived CDR1 and CDR2 are SGHTA and FQGTGA. For the CDR3, the DNA is TGTGCCAGCAGCTTAATAGCTAGCGGTTACAATGAGCAGTTCTTC. Its translation: CASSLIASGYNEQFF.

The V gene is TRBV7-6, the J gene TRBJ1-4, with 9 bases aligning to TRBD1. CDR1 and CDR2 from the germline V gene are SGHVS and FNYEAQ. Trimming took 5 bases from V and 7 from J; bases not matched to a gene: 11. The CDR3 spans 16 residues. CDR3 nucleotides: TGTGCCAGCAGCCTAGGACAGGGGCGAGAGTTTGAAAAACTGTTTTTT. It codes for CASSLGQGREFEKLFF.